This is a list of T cell receptor beta chains from one sample in a study of T cell responses to AZD1222 COVID-19 vaccine. Sequencing was performed with immunoSEQ multiplex PCR; in TCRdb, only in-frame clones are kept and a portion is missing. The table records approximately 85,000 clones, less than 90% of them present only once. Material: peripheral blood, obtained on day 0 of AZD1222 vaccination. The receptor source for this set is an adult in good health. CDR3s include the opening cysteine and the closing phenylalanine or tryptophan. The order of the fields is V gene, J gene, D gene, CDR3 protein. D genes are given only for firm matches.

v_gene: TRBV15
j_gene: TRBJ2-3
d_gene: TRBD2
CDR3aa: CATSRAPSGSPQGDTQYF

v_gene: TRBV10-3
j_gene: TRBJ2-7
d_gene: -
CDR3aa: CAISLKGNTYEQYF

v_gene: TRBV19
j_gene: TRBJ2-5
d_gene: -
CDR3aa: CASSKANGMGETQYF

v_gene: TRBV28
j_gene: TRBJ2-1
d_gene: TRBD2
CDR3aa: CASRGLAAYNEQFF

v_gene: TRBV4-1
j_gene: TRBJ2-7
d_gene: TRBD2
CDR3aa: CASSRPSRDYDPDAFDYEQYF

v_gene: TRBV14
j_gene: TRBJ2-7
d_gene: TRBD2
CDR3aa: CASSRGRDEQYF

v_gene: TRBV5-8
j_gene: TRBJ2-3
d_gene: TRBD1
CDR3aa: CASSLRAGGTTDTQYF

v_gene: TRBV3-1/TRBV3-2
j_gene: TRBJ1-1
d_gene: -
CDR3aa: CASSQDLRTGAEAFF

v_gene: TRBV5-4
j_gene: TRBJ2-2
d_gene: -
CDR3aa: CASSLAKQGNTGELFF

v_gene: TRBV5-1
j_gene: TRBJ1-4
d_gene: TRBD1
CDR3aa: CASSTGQGEEKLFF

v_gene: TRBV7-9
j_gene: TRBJ1-4
d_gene: -
CDR3aa: CASIRAWGEKLFF

v_gene: TRBV9
j_gene: TRBJ1-1
d_gene: -
CDR3aa: CASSVMDGNTEAFF

v_gene: TRBV12-3/TRBV12-4
j_gene: TRBJ1-1
d_gene: -
CDR3aa: CASSWQNTEAFF

v_gene: TRBV4-3
j_gene: TRBJ1-2
d_gene: -
CDR3aa: CASSQEPRDNYGYTF

v_gene: TRBV6-5
j_gene: TRBJ2-7
d_gene: -
CDR3aa: CASSKGMYEQYF

v_gene: TRBV3-1/TRBV3-2
j_gene: TRBJ2-7
d_gene: TRBD2
CDR3aa: CASSQGRGTSGPVTYEQYF

v_gene: TRBV24-1
j_gene: TRBJ2-2
d_gene: -
CDR3aa: CATSDFKGSGTGELFF

v_gene: TRBV9
j_gene: TRBJ1-2
d_gene: TRBD1
CDR3aa: CASSPRGQGGLGGYTF

v_gene: TRBV7-9
j_gene: TRBJ1-1
d_gene: -
CDR3aa: CVSRVNTEAFF

v_gene: TRBV2
j_gene: TRBJ2-7
d_gene: TRBD2
CDR3aa: CASRLAGGFSLEQYF

v_gene: TRBV19
j_gene: TRBJ1-4
d_gene: TRBD1
CDR3aa: CASSIVQGANEKLFF

v_gene: TRBV7-6
j_gene: TRBJ1-5
d_gene: -
CDR3aa: CASSLGLAETNQPQHF